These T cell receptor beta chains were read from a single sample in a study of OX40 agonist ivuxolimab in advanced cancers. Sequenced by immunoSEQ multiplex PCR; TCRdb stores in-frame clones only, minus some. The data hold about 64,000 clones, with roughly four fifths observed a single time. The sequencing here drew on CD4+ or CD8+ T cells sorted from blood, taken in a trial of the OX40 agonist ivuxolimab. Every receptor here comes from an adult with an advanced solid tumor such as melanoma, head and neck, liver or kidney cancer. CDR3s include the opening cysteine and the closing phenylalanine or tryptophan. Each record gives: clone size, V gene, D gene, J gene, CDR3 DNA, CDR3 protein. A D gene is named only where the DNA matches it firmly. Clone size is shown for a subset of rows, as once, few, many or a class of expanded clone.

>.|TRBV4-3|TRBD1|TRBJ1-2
TGCGCCAGCAGCCAAGATTTTGGGACAGGGGTAGGGGGCTACACCTTC
CASSQDFGTGVGGYTF
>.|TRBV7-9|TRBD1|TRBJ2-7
TGTGCCAGCAGCTTGAACAGGGGTTACGAGCAGTACTTC
CASSLNRGYEQYF
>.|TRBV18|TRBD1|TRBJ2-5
TGTGCCAGCTCACTTACAGGGGGCGGAGAGACCCAGTACTTC
CASSLTGGGETQYF
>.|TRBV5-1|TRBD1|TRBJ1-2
TGCGCCAGCAGCCCGGGACAGGTCGACTATGGCTACACCTTC
CASSPGQVDYGYTF
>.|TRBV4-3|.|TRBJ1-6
TGCGCCAGCAGCCAAGAAAACATCAGGGGAATAAACAATTCACCCCTCCACTTT
CASSQENIRGINNSPLHF
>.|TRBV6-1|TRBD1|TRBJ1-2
TGTGCCAGCAGAGTGAGGTACAGGGGGTGCTATGGCTACACCTTC
CASRVRYRGCYGYTF
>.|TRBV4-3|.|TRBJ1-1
TGCGCCAGCAGCCAAGAGGGTTACTCGAACACTGAAGCTTTCTTT
CASSQEGYSNTEAFF
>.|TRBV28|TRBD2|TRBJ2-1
TGTGCCAGCGCCGAGACTAGCTTTATTCATGAGCAGTTCTTC
CASAETSFIHEQFF
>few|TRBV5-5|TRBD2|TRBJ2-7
TGTGCCAGCACCTCGGGGGGTTCATCGGTCGAGCAGTACTTC
CASTSGGSSVEQYF
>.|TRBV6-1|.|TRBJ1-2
TGTGCCAGCAGTGAAAATAAGGGAAAGGCTAACTATGGCTACACCTTC
CASSENKGKANYGYTF
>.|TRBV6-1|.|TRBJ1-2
TGTGCCAGCAGTGAAACTGGGTTCCGCTATGGCTACACCTTC
CASSETGFRYGYTF
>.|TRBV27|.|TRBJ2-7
TGTGCCAGCAGTCAGGTCCCGGCGACCGAGCAGTACTTC
CASSQVPATEQYF
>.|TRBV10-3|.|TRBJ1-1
TGTGCCACAGGAAAGGCGAACACTGAAGCTTTCTTT
CATGKANTEAFF
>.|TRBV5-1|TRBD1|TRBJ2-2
TGCGCCAGCAGAACGGGACAGATGAACACCGGGGAGCTGTTTTTT
CASRTGQMNTGELFF
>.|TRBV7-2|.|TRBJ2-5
TGTGCCAGCAGCTACATCGACAAGACCCAGTACTTC
CASSYIDKTQYF
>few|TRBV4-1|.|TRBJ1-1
TGCGCCAGCAGCCTCCACCCGGGACTGCCGAACACTGAAGCTTTCTTT
CASSLHPGLPNTEAFF